The clone carrying this T cell receptor (beta chain) is categorized as medium-sized (0.01 to 0.1%). Its antigen is undetermined. Scientists made TCR beta libraries using quantitative 5'-RACE with molecular barcodes. Via MiXCR, TCRdb re-called the 5' RACE reads, giving one row per CDR3 protein. The profile shows approximately 100,000 distinct CDR3 sequences, less than 25% of them singletons. The entry originates in a study of CD8 T cells in ankylosing spondylitis. Overall study findings and caveats: Existing reports had already noted some motif variants in reactive arthritis synovial fluid and blood. Relatively rare in peripheral blood, disease-linked clones were also CD8+.

Trimming took 7 bases from V and 2 from J, leaving 14 bases between them. From germline, CDR1 is DFQATT and CDR2 SNEGSKA (reference sequence). This CDR3 comprises 13 residues. Input material: synovial fluid, either unsorted or a sorted T cell fraction (not recorded which). The clonotype originates from a male donor with ankylosing spondylitis. The chain is built from TRBV20-1 and TRBJ1-1; no clear D. The CDR3 here is CSVGQRLNTEAFF. The CDR3 bases are TGCAGTGTTGGCCAAAGACTAAACACTGAAGCTTTCTTT.